This TCR beta chain was sequenced in a study of cytotoxic CD8 clonotypes in ibrutinib-treated CLL. The CDR3 runs to 14 residues. The trim removed 6 bases at V and 2 bases at J, leaving 4 bases unmatched. Germline CDR1 WSHSY, CDR2 SAAADI. TCRdb's table, derived via immunoSEQ multiplex PCR, lists solely in-frame clones and lacks some. The sample has 200,000 to 250,000 clones; under 80% are singletons. Sequenced material: PBMCs, taken after 24 months of ibrutinib treatment. This sequence joins TRBV10-2 and TRBJ1-3; 7 nucleotides line up with TRBD1. This sequence was found in a human donor with chronic lymphocytic leukemia. CDR3 sequence (DNA): TGCGCCAGCAGAACAGACAGGGCTGGAAACACCATATATTTT. Its translation is CASRTDRAGNTIYF.